Presented here are 22 T cell receptor beta chains from one specimen sequenced in a study of blood T cells in healthy people across ages. Alongside a J-beta primer mix, a sample-barcoded 5' primer served in a second PCR lasting roughly 7 to 12 cycles. TCRdb reanalysed the 5' RACE reads using MiXCR and keeps one entry per CDR3 protein. Of fewer than 750,000 distinct CDR3 sequences listed, more than 45% are singletons. The specimen was blood. These receptor sequences come from a woman of 80 years or more in good health.

The gene calls are TRBV5-1 and TRBJ2-1, with D possibly called TRBD1 or TRBD2 (5 bases each). V lost 6 bases and J lost 9, with 16 bases in between. Germline CDR1 SGHRS, CDR2 YFSETQ. CDR3 length: 13 residues. The DNA of the CDR3 is TGCGCCAGCAAAGGGGACGGGTGGAGTGAGCAGTTCTTC. This codes for CASKGDGWSEQFF.

The V and J genes are TRBV29-1 and TRBJ2-3; 9 bases are shared with TRBD2. Per the germline V gene, CDR1 is SQVTM and CDR2 is ANQGSEA. This CDR3 has 14 amino acids. This CDR3 is CSGRASGMTDTQYF. Written as DNA, the CDR3 is TGCAGTGGGAGGGCTAGCGGGATGACAGATACGCAGTATTTT.

This clonotype was seen a few times. This sequence may be a read error, since a much larger clone differs from it by one base. For the CDR3, the DNA is TGTGCCAGCGGTGAGGCAGATACGCAGTATTTT. Its protein is CASGEADTQYF. This chain uses TRBV9 with TRBJ2-3; the D is unclear. The germline V gene has CDR1 SGDLS and CDR2 YYNGEE. This CDR3 region has 11 residues. The ends were cut back, 7 bases at V and 4 bases at J, with 7 bases in the middle.

J is TRBJ1-6 and V is TRBV28; 7 bases agree with TRBD1. Germline V gene sequence: CDR1 MDHEN, CDR2 SYDVKM. J gave up 5 bases and V 8 bases, and 3 bases lay outside the gene matches. The CDR3 extends over 13 amino acids. CDR3 in amino acids: CASLQGNNSPLHF. As DNA, the CDR3 is TGTGCCAGCCTACAGGGGAATAATTCACCCCTCCACTTT.

The rearrangement links TRBV2 to TRBJ1-6; possible D gene TRBD1, 5 bases. V lost 6 bases and J 0 bases, leaving 9 bases between the germline ends. The CDR3 covers 15 residues. Germline loops: CDR1 SNHLY, CDR2 FYNNEI. The DNA of the CDR3 is TGTGCCAGCAGCCTACAGGTCTCCTATAATTCACCCCTCCACTTT. Residues: CASSLQVSYNSPLHF.

This clonotype came up many times. The chain uses TRBV6-5 and TRBJ1-5, with D possibly being TRBD1 (6 bases). The CDR3 is 12 amino acids. The germline V gene has CDR1 MNHEY and CDR2 SVGAGI. The CDR3 nucleotides are TGTGACGATTTCCAGGGGAAGCAGCCCCAGCATTTT. Its protein product is CDDFQGKQPQHF.

This clonotype was detected many times. The chain uses TRBV7-3 and TRBJ2-3; D remains unclear. V shed 1 base and J shed 2 bases, with 7 bases lying between them. The CDR3 is 14 residues long. Germline lookup yields CDR1 SGHTA and CDR2 FQGTGA. The CDR3 loop reads CASSLRATTDTQYF. DNA of the CDR3: TGTGCCAGCAGCTTAAGAGCTACCACAGATACGCAGTATTTT.

The rearrangement uses TRBV20-1 and TRBJ2-5; 8 bases line up with TRBD1. The CDR3 has 14 residues. Germline CDR1 DFQATT, CDR2 SNEGSKA (reference sequence). The junction had 17 bases not matched to a gene; V was cut back by 6 bases and J by 11 bases. CDR3 sequence reads: CSAAQQGAYNEQYF. CDR3 sequence (DNA): TGCAGTGCCGCGCAGCAGGGGGCCTACAATGAGCAGTACTTC.

This clonotype was counted many times. The chain has TRBV25-1 and TRBJ1-5, with D perhaps matching TRBD1 (5 bases). V was trimmed by 6 bases and J by 0 bases, leaving 9 bases between them. The CDR3 covers 14 residues. Germline V CDR1 and CDR2: MGHDK, SYGVNS. The CDR3 DNA reads TGTGCCAGCAGAGGGACGGGTAGCAATCAGCCCCAGCATTTT. This gives the protein CASRGTGSNQPQHF.

This clonotype was seen repeatedly, ten times or more. The rearrangement uses TRBV6-5 and TRBJ2-1, with 8 nucleotides matching TRBD1. The CDR3 runs 13 residues. Germline CDR1 MNHEY, CDR2 SVGAGI. V gave up 8 bases and J gave up 6 bases; unmatched junction bases: 6. CDR3 region: CASAGGGVNEQFF. CDR3 bases: TGTGCCAGCGCAGGGGGCGGTGTCAATGAGCAGTTCTTC.

V usage is TRBV28 and J usage is TRBJ1-2, with a weak D call TRBD1 (5 bases). The germline V gene encodes CDR1 MDHEN and CDR2 SYDVKM. V was pared by 5 bases and J by 4 bases, with 11 bases between. The length of the CDR3 is 13 residues. CDR3 DNA sequence: TGTGCCAGCAGTGTATTGGGGACCTATGGCTACACCTTC. It translates to CASSVLGTYGYTF.

The chain is built from TRBV7-9 and TRBJ2-3; D uncertain. The germline V gene has CDR1 SEHNR and CDR2 FQNEAQ (reference sequence). This CDR3 contains 11 residues. V was cut by 7 bases and J by 4 bases, with 6 bases left in between. The CDR3 DNA is TGTGCCAGCAATGGGGCAGATACGCAGTATTTT. This translates into CASNGADTQYF.

The table lists this clonotype with many counts. The V gene is TRBV2, the J gene TRBJ1-5; D is ambiguous. Trimming took off 8 bases at V and 2 bases at J, with 10 bases between the two ends. This CDR3 has 13 amino acids. CDR1 and CDR2 (germline): SNHLY, FYNNEI. CDR3 amino acids: CASQVSGNQPQHF. The CDR3 DNA sequence: TGTGCCAGCCAAGTTAGTGGCAATCAGCCCCAGCATTTT.

Details on this clonotype: This may stem from a read error, because a much larger clone lies one nucleotide away. The chain combines TRBV20-1 with TRBJ1-2, with D hard to call. V was pared by 3 bases and J by 6 bases, with 14 bases between. The germline CDR1 and CDR2 sequences are DFQATT and SNEGSKA (reference sequence). The CDR3 consists of 13 residues. The CDR3 DNA is TGCAGTGCTAGTGGATGGGGTGACAATGGCTACACCTTC. This codes for CSASGWGDNGYTF.

This clonotype was observed at least ten times. The J gene is TRBJ2-6, the V gene TRBV2; D remains ambiguous. Trimming shortened V by 9 bases and J by 0 bases, and 3 bases separated the two germline ends. This CDR3 region has 12 residues. The germline V gene encodes CDR1 SNHLY and CDR2 FYNNEI. The CDR3 spells CASTSGANVLTF. CDR3 sequence (DNA): TGTGCCAGTACCTCTGGGGCCAACGTCCTGACTTTC.

The rearrangement links TRBV9 to TRBJ2-1; no clear D gene. The J call could be wrong; TRBJ2-7 is a better fit for the DNA end. Germline V gives CDR1 SGDLS, CDR2 YYNGEE. This CDR3 region has 16 residues. Written as DNA, the CDR3 is TGTGCCAGCAGCGTCAGGACGAAAAGCTCCTACAATGAGCAGTACTTC. Protein product: CASSVRTKSSYNEQYF.

This clonotype came up once. A much larger clone lies a single base off, so this may be a read error. V gene TRBV6-2 or TRBV6-3 combines with J gene TRBJ2-1; 7 positions match TRBD2. Per germline, CDR1 MNHEY and CDR2 SVGEGT. The J segment lost 3 bases and the V segment lost 11 bases, leaving 7 bases of the junction unmatched. There are 13 residues in the CDR3. The CDR3 sequence: CAVIASGYNEQFF. The CDR3 DNA sequence: TGTGCCGTAATCGCTAGCGGCTACAATGAGCAGTTCTTC.

This chain connects TRBV25-1 to TRBJ2-7, with 7 bases lining up with TRBD2. Germline V lookup: CDR1 MGHDK, CDR2 SYGVNS. The CDR3 loop spans 14 amino acids. V trimming: 3 bases; J trimming: 0 bases; junction bases outside the gene matches: 2. The CDR3 spells CASSETSTSYEQYF. DNA of the CDR3: TGTGCCAGCAGTGAGACTAGCACCTCCTACGAGCAGTACTTC.

On this clonotype: The junction departs from the called germline gene at one end, perhaps through a read error. For the CDR3, the DNA is TGCGCCAGCAGCTTGGGCTTGGGTTACAATAAGCAGTTCTTC. It yields the protein CASSLGLGYNKQFF. The chain is built from TRBV5-1 and TRBJ2-1; D remains ambiguous. The CDR3 extends over 14 amino acids. From germline, CDR1 is SGHRS and CDR2 YFSETQ.

V usage is TRBV7-9 and J usage is TRBJ2-3; 7 bases are a match to TRBD2. Germline CDR1 and CDR2: SEHNR and FQNEAQ (reference sequence). Trimming at V came to 4 bases and at J to 3 bases, leaving 13 bases not matched to a gene. The CDR3 has 17 residues. The DNA of the CDR3 is TGTGCCAGCAGCTCCCCTATGGGACTATCATTGACAGATACGCAGTATTTT. It yields the protein CASSSPMGLSLTDTQYF.

This rearrangement joins TRBV29-1 to TRBJ2-1; no clear D. This CDR3 comprises 10 residues. V was clipped by 2 bases and J by 7 bases, with 3 bases between them. The germline CDR1 and CDR2 sequences are SQVTM and ANQGSEA. CDR3: CSVEKNEQFF. The CDR3 region has the DNA TGCAGCGTTGAAAAAAATGAGCAGTTCTTC.

This clonotype was counted between two and nine times. The V gene is TRBV5-1, the J gene TRBJ1-2; TRBD1 agrees at 8 bases. The CDR3 length is 16 residues. The V gene's germline CDR1 is SGHRS and CDR2 YFSETQ. Trimming cost V 4 bases and J 0 bases; bases outside gene matches: 8. The CDR3 region is CASSPDGQGSNYGYTF. The CDR3 coding sequence is TGCGCCAGCAGCCCTGACGGACAGGGCTCTAACTATGGCTACACCTTC.